This T cell receptor beta chain was captured by sequencing in a study of regulatory T cells in long-lasting Graves disease. Study outcomes and limitations: Persistent patients shared more public clonotypes (approximately 2,700) than newly diagnosed patients (about 1,000). Persistent Graves' disease cases displayed lower TCR diversity than newly diagnosed ones.

Time point specified: persistent/refractory GD, antithyroid drugs over 5 years with positive TRAb. From PBMCs, RNA was extracted and then used to make the TCR library. American Thyroid Association guidelines were used to diagnose Graves' disease. This clonotype was seen at least ten times. The antigen is not known. Germline-derived CDR1 and CDR2 are ENHRY and SYGVKD. This CDR3 is 13 amino acids long. Trimming took off 3 bases at V and 0 bases at J, with 6 bases between the two ends. Construction of TCR beta libraries relied on iRepertoire HTBI primers and on Arm-PCR targeting CDR3 regions. One entry per CDR3 protein, called by TCRdb with MiXCR from the multiplex PCR reads. The sample lists 350,000 to 450,000 distinct CDR3 sequences, roughly 23% occurring once.

Sequencing used peripheral blood mononuclear cells (PBMCs), obtained when the disease was refractory, from a patient treated with antithyroid drugs. This TCR was sampled from a female donor with Graves disease. The chain carries TRBV10-3 and TRBJ2-7; D unresolved. In nucleotides, the CDR3 is TGTGCCATCAGTGATATGAACTCCTACGAGCAGTACTTC. It is translated as CAISDMNSYEQYF.